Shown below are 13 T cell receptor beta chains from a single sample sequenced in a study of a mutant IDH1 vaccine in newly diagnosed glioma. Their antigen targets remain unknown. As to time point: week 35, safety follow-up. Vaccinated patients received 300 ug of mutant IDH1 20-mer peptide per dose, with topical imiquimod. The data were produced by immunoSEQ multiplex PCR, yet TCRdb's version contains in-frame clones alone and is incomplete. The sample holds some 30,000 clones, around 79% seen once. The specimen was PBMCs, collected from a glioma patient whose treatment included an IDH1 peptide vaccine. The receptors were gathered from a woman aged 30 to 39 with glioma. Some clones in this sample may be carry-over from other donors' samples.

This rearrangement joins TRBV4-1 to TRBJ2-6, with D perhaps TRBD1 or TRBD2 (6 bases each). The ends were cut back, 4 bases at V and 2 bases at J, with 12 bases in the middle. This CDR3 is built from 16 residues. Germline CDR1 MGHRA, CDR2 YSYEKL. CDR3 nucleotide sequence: TGCGCCAGCAGCCCGTTAGGGGGGACTGGGGCCAACGTCCTGACTTTC. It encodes CASSPLGGTGANVLTF.

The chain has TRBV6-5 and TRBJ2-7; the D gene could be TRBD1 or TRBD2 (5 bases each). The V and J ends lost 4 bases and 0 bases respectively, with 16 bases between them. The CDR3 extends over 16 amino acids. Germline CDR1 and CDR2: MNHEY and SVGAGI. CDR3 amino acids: CASSSIRDRSSYEQYF. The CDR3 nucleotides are TGTGCCAGCAGTTCTATCCGGGACCGGAGCTCCTACGAGCAGTACTTC.

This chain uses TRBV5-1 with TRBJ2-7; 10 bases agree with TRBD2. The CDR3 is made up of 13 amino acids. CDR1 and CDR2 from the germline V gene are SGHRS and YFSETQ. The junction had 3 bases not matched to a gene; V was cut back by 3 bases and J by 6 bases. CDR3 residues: CASSSGLASEQYF. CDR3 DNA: TGCGCCAGCAGCTCGGGACTAGCGAGCGAGCAGTACTTC.

The CDR3 loop reads CASSFDRLEQFF. The DNA of the CDR3 is TGTGCCAGCAGCTTTGACAGATTAGAGCAGTTCTTC. The chain joins TRBV7-2 to TRBJ2-1, with D maybe TRBD1 (5 bases). Germline V lookup: CDR1 SGHTA, CDR2 FQGNSA. Trimming removed 3 bases at V and 10 bases at J, with 10 bases between. This CDR3 is 12 amino acids long.

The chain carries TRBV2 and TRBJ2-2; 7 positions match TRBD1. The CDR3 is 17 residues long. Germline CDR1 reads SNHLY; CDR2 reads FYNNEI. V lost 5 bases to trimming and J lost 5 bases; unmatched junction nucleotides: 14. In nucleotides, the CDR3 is TGTGCCAGCAGTCCCGTCAGGGGGTTATATCGTACCGGGGAGCTGTTTTTT. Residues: CASSPVRGLYRTGELFF.

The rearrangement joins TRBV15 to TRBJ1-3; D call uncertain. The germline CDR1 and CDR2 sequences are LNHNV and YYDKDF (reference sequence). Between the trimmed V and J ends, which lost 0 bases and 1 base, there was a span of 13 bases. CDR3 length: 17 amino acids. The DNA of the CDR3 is TGTGCCACCAGCAGAGATCTCGGCCTCAGGTCTGGAAACACCATATATTTT. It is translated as CATSRDLGLRSGNTIYF.

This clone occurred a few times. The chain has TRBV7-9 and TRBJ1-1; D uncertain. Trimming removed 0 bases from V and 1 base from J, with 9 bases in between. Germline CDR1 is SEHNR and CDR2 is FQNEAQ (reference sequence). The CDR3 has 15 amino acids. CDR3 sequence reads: CASSLALAGNTEAFF. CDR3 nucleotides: TGTGCCAGCAGCTTAGCGTTGGCGGGGAACACTGAAGCTTTCTTT. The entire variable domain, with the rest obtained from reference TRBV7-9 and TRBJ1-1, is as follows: DTGVSQNPRHKITKRGQNVTFRCDPISEHNRLYWYRQTLGQGPEFLTYFQNEAQLEKSRLLSDRFSAERPKGSFSTLEIQRTEQGDSAMYLCASSLALAGNTEAFFGQGTRLTVV.

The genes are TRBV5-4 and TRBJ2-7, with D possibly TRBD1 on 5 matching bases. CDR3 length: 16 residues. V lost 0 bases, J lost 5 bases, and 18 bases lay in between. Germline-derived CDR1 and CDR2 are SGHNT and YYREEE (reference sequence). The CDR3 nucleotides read TGTGCCAGCAGCTTGGGGTCCGGCAGGGCAACCCACGAGCAGTACTTC. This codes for CASSLGSGRATHEQYF.

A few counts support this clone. CDR3 sequence reads: CASSEGVSRSAFF. CDR3 bases: TGTGCCAGCAGCGAAGGGGTGTCTCGGTCGGCTTTCTTT. V and J are TRBV6-6 and TRBJ1-1; D is possibly TRBD1 (5 bases). The CDR3 runs 13 residues. Germline CDR1 and CDR2: MNHNY and SVGAGI (reference sequence). V was trimmed by 6 bases and J by 11 bases, leaving 19 bases between them.

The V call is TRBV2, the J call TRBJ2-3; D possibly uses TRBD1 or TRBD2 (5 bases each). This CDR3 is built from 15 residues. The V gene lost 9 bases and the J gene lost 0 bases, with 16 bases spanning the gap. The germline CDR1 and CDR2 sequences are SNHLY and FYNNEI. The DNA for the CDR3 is TGTGCCAGTCGGAGTCCGGGACGAAGCACAGATACGCAGTATTTT. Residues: CASRSPGRSTDTQYF.

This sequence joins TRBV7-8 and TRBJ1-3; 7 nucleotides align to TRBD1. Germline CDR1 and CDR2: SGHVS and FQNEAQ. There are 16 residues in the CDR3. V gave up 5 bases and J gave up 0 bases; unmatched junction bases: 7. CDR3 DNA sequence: TGTGCCAGCAGCCCACGGACAGGCAGCTCTGGAAACACCATATATTTT. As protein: CASSPRTGSSGNTIYF.

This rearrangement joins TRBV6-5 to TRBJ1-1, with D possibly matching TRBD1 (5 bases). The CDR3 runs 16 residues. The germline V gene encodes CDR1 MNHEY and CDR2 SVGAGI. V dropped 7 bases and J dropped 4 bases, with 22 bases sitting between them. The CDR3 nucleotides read TGTGCCAGCACTTATCCGCTGGGGGGGGAGGTCACTGAAGCTTTCTTT. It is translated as CASTYPLGGEVTEAFF.

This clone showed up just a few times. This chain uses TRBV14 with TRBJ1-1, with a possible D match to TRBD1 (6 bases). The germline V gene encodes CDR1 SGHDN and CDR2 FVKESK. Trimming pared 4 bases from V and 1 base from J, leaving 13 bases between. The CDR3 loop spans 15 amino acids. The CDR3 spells CASSRTQGPNTEAFF. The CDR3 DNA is TGTGCCAGCAGCCGAACACAGGGTCCGAACACTGAAGCTTTCTTT.